The entry below gives a single T cell receptor beta chain sequence along with its context. Its antigen is unidentified. The data were taken from a study of shared clonotypes between healthy human individuals. Regarding the study as a whole: Collection of samples was limited to blood; tissue repertoires likely differ. Rarefaction gave evidence that sorted-subset sequencing remained incomplete despite large depth.

The table came from immunoSEQ multiplex PCR; TCRdb's copy has only in-frame clones and leaves some out. The sample has about 550,000 clones; 95% are singletons. CDR1 is MDHEN and CDR2 is SYDVKM in the germline V gene. The length of the CDR3 is 12 residues. Trimming pared 10 bases from V and 0 bases from J, leaving 7 bases between. Naive CD8 isolation took CD45RO-negative cells positively selected for CCR7 and excluded terminally differentiated effector memory CD45RA+ cells. This receptor was taken from a woman aged 25-40 years in good health. The sequenced sample was naive CD8+ T cells sorted from blood. The V call is TRBV28, the J call TRBJ1-3; D not certain. The CDR3: CATATSGNTIYF. For the CDR3, the DNA is TGTGCCACCGCGACCTCTGGAAACACCATATATTTT.